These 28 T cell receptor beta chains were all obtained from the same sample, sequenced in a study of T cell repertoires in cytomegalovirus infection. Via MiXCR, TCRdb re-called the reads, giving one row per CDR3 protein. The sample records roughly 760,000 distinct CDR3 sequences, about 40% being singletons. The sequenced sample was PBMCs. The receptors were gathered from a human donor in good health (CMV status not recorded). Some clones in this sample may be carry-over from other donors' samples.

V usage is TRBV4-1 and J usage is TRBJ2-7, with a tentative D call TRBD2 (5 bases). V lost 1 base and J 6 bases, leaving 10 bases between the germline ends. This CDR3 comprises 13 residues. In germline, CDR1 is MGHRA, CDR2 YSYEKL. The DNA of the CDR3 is TGCGCCAGCAGCCAAGTCACCCGGGGCGAGCAGTACTTC. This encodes CASSQVTRGEQYF.

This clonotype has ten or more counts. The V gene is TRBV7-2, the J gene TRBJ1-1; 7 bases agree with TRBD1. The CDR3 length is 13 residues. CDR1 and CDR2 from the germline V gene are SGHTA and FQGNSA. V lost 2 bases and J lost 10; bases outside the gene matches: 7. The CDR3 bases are TGTGCCAGCAGCTTACAGACCAGGGGGGGAGCTTTCTTT. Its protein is CASSLQTRGGAFF.

The CDR3 loop is CASSLGRDRRSLYEQYF. The CDR3 nucleotides are TGTGCCAGCAGTTTGGGCCGGGACAGGCGGAGCCTCTACGAGCAGTACTTC. The chain carries TRBV12-3 or TRBV12-4 and TRBJ2-7, with 8 bases that match TRBD1. Unmatched junction bases numbered 13, after V lost 3 bases and J lost 3 bases. The CDR3 is 17 amino acids.

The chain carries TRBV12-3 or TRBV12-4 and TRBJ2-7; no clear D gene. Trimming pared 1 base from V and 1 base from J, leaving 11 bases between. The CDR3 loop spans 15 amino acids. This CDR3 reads CASSLVVGSSYEQYF. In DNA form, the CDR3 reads TGTGCCAGCAGTTTAGTGGTCGGGTCTTCCTACGAGCAGTACTTC.

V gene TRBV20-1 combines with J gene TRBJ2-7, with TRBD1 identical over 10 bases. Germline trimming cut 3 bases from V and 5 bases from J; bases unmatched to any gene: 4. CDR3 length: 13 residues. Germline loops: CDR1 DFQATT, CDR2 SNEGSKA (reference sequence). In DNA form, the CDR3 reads TGCAGTGCTAGTGGGGGACAGGGGAACGAGCAGTACTTC. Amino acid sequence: CSASGGQGNEQYF.

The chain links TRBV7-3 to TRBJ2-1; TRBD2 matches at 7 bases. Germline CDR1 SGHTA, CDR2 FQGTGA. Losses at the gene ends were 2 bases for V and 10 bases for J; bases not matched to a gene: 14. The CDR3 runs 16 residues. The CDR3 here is CASSLALRWEGEEQFF. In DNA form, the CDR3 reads TGTGCCAGCAGCTTAGCGTTAAGGTGGGAGGGCGAAGAGCAGTTCTTC.

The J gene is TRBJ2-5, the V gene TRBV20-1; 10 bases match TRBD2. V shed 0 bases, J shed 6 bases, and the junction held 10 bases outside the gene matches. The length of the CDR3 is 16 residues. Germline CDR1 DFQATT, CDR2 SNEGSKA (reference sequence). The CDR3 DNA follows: TGCAGTGCTAGAGAGGCGGCTAGCGGGAGCTTAAAGACCCAGTACTTC. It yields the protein CSAREAASGSLKTQYF.

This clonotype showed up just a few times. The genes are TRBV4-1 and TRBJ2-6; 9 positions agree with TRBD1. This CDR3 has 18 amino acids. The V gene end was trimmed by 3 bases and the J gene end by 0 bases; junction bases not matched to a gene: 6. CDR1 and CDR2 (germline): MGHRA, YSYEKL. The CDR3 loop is CASSHLDRGNSGANVLTF. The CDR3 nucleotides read TGCGCCAGCAGCCACCTGGACAGGGGAAACTCTGGGGCCAACGTCCTGACTTTC.

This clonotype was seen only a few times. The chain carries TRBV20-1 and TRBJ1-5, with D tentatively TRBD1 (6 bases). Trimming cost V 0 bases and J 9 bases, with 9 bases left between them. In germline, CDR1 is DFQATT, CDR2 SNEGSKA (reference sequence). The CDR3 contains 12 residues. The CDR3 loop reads CSARETGGPQHF. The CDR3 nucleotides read TGCAGTGCTAGAGAGACAGGAGGGCCCCAGCATTTT.

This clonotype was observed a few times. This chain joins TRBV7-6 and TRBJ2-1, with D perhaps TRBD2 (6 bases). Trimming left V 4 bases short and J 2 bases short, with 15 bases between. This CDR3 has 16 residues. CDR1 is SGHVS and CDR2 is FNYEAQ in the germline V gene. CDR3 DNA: TGTGCCAGCAGCTCTCAAGGCGGGGTGGCCTACAATGAGCAGTTCTTC. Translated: CASSSQGGVAYNEQFF.

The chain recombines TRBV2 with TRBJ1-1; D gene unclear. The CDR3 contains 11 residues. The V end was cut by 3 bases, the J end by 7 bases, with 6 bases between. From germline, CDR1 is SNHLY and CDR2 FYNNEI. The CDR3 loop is CASSEGVEAFF. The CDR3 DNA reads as TGTGCCAGCAGTGAGGGTGTTGAAGCTTTCTTT.

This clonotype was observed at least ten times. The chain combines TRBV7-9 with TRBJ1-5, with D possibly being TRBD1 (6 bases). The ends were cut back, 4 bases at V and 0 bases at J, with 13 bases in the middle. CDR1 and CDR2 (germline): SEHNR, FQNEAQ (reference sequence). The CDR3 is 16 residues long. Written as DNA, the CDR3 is TGTGCCAGCAGCTCGGACAGCCGCTATAGCAATCAGCCCCAGCATTTT. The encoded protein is CASSSDSRYSNQPQHF.

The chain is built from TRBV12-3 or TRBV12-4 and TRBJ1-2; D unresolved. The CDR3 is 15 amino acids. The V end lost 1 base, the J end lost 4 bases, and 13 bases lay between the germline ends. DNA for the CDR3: TGTGCCAGCAGTTTAGGGCTGGGTACCGGCTATGGCTACACCTTC. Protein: CASSLGLGTGYGYTF.

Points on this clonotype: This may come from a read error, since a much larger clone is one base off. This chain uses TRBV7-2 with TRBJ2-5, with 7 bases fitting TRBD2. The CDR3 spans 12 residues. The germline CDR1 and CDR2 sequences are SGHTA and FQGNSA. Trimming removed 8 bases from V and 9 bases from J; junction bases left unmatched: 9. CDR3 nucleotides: TGTGCCAGCGGGAGGGCCGGGGAGTCCCAGTACTTC. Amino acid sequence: CASGRAGESQYF.

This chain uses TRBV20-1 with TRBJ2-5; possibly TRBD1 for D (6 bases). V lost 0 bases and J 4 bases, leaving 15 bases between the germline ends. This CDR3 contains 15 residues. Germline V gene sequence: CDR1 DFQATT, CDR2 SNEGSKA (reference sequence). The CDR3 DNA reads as TGCAGTGCTAGAGATGTCACAGGGCTGGGAGAGACCCAGTACTTC. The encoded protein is CSARDVTGLGETQYF.

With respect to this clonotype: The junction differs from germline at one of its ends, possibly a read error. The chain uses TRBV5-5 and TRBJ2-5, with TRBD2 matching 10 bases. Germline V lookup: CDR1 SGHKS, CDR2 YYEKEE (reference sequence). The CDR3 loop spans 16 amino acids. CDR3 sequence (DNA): TGTGTCAGCAGCTTGTTCCTAGCGGGGGCACAAGAGACCCAGTACTTC. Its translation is CVSSLFLAGAQETQYF.

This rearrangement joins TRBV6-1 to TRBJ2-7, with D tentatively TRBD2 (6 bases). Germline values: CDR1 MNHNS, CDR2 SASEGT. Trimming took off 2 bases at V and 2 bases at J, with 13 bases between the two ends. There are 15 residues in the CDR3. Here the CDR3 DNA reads TGTGCCAGCAGTGAATTCGGAGGGGAACCCTACGAGCAGTACTTC. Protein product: CASSEFGGEPYEQYF.

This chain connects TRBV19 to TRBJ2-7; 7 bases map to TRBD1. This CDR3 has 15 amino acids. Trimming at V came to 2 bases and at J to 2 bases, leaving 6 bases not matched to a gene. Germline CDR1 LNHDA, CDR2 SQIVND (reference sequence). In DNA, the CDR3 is TGTGCCAGTAGTATAAGTTCCAGGGGGACCTACGAGCAGTACTTC. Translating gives CASSISSRGTYEQYF.

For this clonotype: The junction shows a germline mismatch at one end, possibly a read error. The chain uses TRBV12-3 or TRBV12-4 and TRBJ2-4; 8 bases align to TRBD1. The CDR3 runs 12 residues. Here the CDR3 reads CASSSPGGPRHF. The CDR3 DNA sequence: TGTGCCAGCAGTTCCCCAGGGGGCCCACGTCACTTC.

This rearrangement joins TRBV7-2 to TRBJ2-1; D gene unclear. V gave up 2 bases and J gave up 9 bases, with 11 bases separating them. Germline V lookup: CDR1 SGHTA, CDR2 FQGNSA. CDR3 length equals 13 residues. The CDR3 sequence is CASSLFDLGEQFF. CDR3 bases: TGTGCCAGCAGCTTATTCGACCTGGGTGAGCAGTTCTTC.

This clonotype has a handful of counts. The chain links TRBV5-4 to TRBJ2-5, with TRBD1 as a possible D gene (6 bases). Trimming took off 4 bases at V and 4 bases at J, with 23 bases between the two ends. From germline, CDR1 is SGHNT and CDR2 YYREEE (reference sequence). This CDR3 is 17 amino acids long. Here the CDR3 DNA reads TGTGCCAGCAGCGCTGGCCCGGACAGTCGAGGGATAGAGACCCAGTACTTC. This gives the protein CASSAGPDSRGIETQYF. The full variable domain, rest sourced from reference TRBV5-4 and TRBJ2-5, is ETGVTQSPTHLIKTRGQQVTLRCSSQSGHNTVSWYQQALGQGPQFIFQYYREEENGRGNFPPRFSGLQFPNYSSELNVNALELDDSALYLCASSAGPDSRGIETQYFGPGTRLLVL.

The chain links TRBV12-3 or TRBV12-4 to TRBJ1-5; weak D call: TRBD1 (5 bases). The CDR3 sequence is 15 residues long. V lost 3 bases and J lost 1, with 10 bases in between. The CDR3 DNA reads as TGTGCCAGCAGTTTGGACACACGGAGCAATCAGCCCCAGCATTTT. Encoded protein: CASSLDTRSNQPQHF.

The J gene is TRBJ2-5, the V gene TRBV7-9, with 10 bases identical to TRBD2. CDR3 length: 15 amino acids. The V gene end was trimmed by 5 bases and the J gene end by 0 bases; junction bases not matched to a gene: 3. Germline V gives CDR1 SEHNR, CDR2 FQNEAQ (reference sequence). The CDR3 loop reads CASSRGLADQETQYF. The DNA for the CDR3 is TGTGCCAGCAGCCGAGGACTAGCGGACCAAGAGACCCAGTACTTC.

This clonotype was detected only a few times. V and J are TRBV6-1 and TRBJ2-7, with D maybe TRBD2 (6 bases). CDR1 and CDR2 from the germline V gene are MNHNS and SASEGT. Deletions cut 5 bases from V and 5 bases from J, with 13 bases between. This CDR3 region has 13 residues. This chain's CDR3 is CASSSIGEDEQYF. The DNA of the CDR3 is TGTGCCAGCAGTTCAATAGGGGAGGACGAGCAGTACTTC.

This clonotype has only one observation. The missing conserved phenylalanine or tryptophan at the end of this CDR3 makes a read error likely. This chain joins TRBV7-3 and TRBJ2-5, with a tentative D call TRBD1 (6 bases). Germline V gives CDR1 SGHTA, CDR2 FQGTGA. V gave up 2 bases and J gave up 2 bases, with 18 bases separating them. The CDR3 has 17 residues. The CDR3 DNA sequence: TGTGCCAGCAGCTTACCAAGGGGGAACCCTTTACAAGAGACCCAGTACTCC. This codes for CASSLPRGNPLQETQYS.

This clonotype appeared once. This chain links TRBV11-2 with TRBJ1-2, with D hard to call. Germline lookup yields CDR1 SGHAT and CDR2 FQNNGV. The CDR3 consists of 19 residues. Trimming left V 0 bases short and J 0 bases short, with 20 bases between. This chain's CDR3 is CASSLESPRRWAANYGYTF. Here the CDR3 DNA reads TGTGCCAGCAGCTTAGAGTCGCCCCGTCGGTGGGCTGCTAACTATGGCTACACCTTC.

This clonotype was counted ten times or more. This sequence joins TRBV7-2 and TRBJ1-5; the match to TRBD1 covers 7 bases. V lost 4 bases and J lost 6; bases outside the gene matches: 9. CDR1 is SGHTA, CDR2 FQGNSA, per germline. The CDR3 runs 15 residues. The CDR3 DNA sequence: TGTGCCAGCAGCTCTCCCGCAGGGGGGCGTCAGCCCCAGCATTTT. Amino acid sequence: CASSSPAGGRQPQHF.

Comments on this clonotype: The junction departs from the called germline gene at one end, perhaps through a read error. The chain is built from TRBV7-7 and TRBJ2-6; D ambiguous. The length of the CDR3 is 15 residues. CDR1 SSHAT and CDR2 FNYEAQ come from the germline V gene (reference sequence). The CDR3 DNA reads TGTGCTAGCAGCCCGACCCTCTCTGGGGCCAACGTCCTGACTTTC. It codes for CASSPTLSGANVLTF.